The 13 T cell receptor beta chains presented below share a single source sample, sequenced in a study of beta chain features in type 1 diabetes. Expressed TCRB transcripts got sequenced, as all isolated RNA was reverse transcribed. TCRdb's copy holds only in-frame clones and misses some; the assay was immunoSEQ multiplex PCR. The sample has about 620,000 clones, roughly a sixth seen once. Sequencing was carried out using naive CD4+ T cells from blood. The receptor source for this set is a man between 18 and 35 years old in good health.

J is TRBJ1-5 and V is TRBV15; no definite D call. Per the germline V gene, CDR1 is LNHNV and CDR2 is YYDKDF (reference sequence). The CDR3 has 17 residues. Trimming removed 0 bases at V and 2 bases at J, with 14 bases between. In DNA, the CDR3 is TGTGCCACCAGCAGAGATTTGGCCGCTCAGGGCAATCAGCCCCAGCATTTT. Amino acids: CATSRDLAAQGNQPQHF.

V is TRBV7-9 and J is TRBJ1-6; perhaps TRBD1 as D (5 bases). This CDR3 has 15 residues. V was trimmed by 5 bases and J by 7 bases, leaving 15 bases between them. From germline, CDR1 is SEHNR and CDR2 FQNEAQ (reference sequence). Here the CDR3 DNA reads TGTGCCAGCAGCCTAGACGGGGGAGTCAATTCACCCCTCCACTTT. The encoded protein is CASSLDGGVNSPLHF.

The chain couples TRBV6-5 to TRBJ2-7; 9 bases align to TRBD1. Germline CDR1 reads MNHEY; CDR2 reads SVGAGI. CDR3 length: 14 residues. V trimming: 2 bases; J trimming: 5 bases; junction bases outside the gene matches: 4. CDR3 region: CASSYRDRAHEQYF. The CDR3 region has the DNA TGTGCCAGCAGTTACCGGGACAGGGCCCACGAGCAGTACTTC.

In its sample, this clone was seen a few times. The chain links TRBV6-6 to TRBJ2-7; 7 bases are shared with TRBD1. Germline V lookup: CDR1 MNHNY, CDR2 SVGAGI (reference sequence). Unmatched junction bases numbered 5, after V lost 2 bases and J lost 4 bases. The CDR3 has 14 amino acids. CDR3: CASSYTRQGYEQYF. The CDR3 DNA reads as TGTGCCAGCAGTTACACCCGACAGGGTTACGAGCAGTACTTC.

The V gene is TRBV7-2, the J gene TRBJ2-1, with 9 bases aligning to TRBD2. Germline trimming cut 5 bases from V and 0 bases from J; bases unmatched to any gene: 8. Germline loops: CDR1 SGHTA, CDR2 FQGNSA. CDR3 length equals 17 residues. This CDR3 is CASSPRGSGSSYNEQFF. CDR3 coding DNA: TGTGCCAGCAGCCCTCGTGGTAGCGGGAGCTCCTACAATGAGCAGTTCTTC.

V gene TRBV7-9 combines with J gene TRBJ2-3; 7 bases map to TRBD2. Germline V lookup: CDR1 SEHNR, CDR2 FQNEAQ (reference sequence). The CDR3 sequence is 14 residues long. Losses at the gene ends were 10 bases for V and 3 bases for J; bases not matched to a gene: 10. CDR3 protein: CANEGGRTTDTQYF. The DNA for the CDR3 is TGTGCCAACGAGGGAGGGAGGACGACAGATACGCAGTATTTT.

V gene TRBV30 combines with J gene TRBJ1-1; no clear D gene. Trimming stripped 1 base from V and 4 bases from J, with 7 bases between. The CDR3 consists of 12 residues. Per the germline V gene, CDR1 is GTSNPN and CDR2 is SVGIG (reference sequence). The CDR3 DNA reads as TGTGCCTGGAGTGATGCGGTCACTGAAGCTTTCTTT. It specifies CAWSDAVTEAFF.

V usage is TRBV30 and J usage is TRBJ2-5; D assignment may be TRBD1 or TRBD2 (5 bases each). Germline V CDR1 and CDR2: GTSNPN, SVGIG (reference sequence). This CDR3 has 15 amino acids. The ends were cut back, 1 base at V and 4 bases at J, with 16 bases in the middle. The CDR3 protein is CAWSGALGVSETQYF. The CDR3 DNA follows: TGTGCCTGGAGTGGCGCCCTGGGGGTGTCAGAGACCCAGTACTTC.

The chain links TRBV7-7 to TRBJ2-6; D possibly corresponds to TRBD2 (5 bases). The V gene lost 8 bases and the J gene lost 12 bases, with 11 bases spanning the gap. Germline CDR1 SSHAT, CDR2 FNYEAQ (reference sequence). This CDR3 has 11 amino acids. For the CDR3, the DNA is TGTGCCAGCTCCATAGGGAGCGTCCTGACTTTC. Translating it yields CASSIGSVLTF.

The rearrangement joins TRBV4-2 to TRBJ2-5; 9 bases line up with TRBD2. Germline V CDR1 and CDR2: LGHNA, YNFKEQ. Germline trimming cut 3 bases from V and 5 bases from J; bases unmatched to any gene: 7. The CDR3 totals 15 residues. This CDR3 reads CASSQPGLAWETQYF. CDR3 DNA: TGTGCCAGCAGCCAGCCGGGACTAGCCTGGGAGACCCAGTACTTC.

This clone was observed a handful of times. J is TRBJ2-7 and V is TRBV28, with a tentative D call TRBD1 (7 bases). Trimming shortened V by 2 bases and J by 5 bases, and 16 bases separated the two germline ends. This CDR3 region has 15 residues. Germline values: CDR1 MDHEN, CDR2 SYDVKM. The CDR3 coding sequence is TGTGCCAGCAGTTTAGGTCAGGGGGGAGTTGACGAGCAGTACTTC. As protein: CASSLGQGGVDEQYF.

The rearrangement links TRBV28 to TRBJ2-1, with a weak D call TRBD2 (5 bases). Trimming left V 8 bases short and J 4 bases short, with 9 bases between. Per the germline V gene, CDR1 is MDHEN and CDR2 is SYDVKM. The CDR3 is 12 amino acids. The CDR3 here is CASQRGYNEQFF. The CDR3 nucleotides are TGTGCCAGCCAAAGAGGGTACAATGAGCAGTTCTTC.

This clone was seen a few times. This chain connects TRBV25-1 to TRBJ2-3; a weak D match, TRBD1 (6 bases). Germline CDR1 MGHDK, CDR2 SYGVNS. Trimming stripped 1 base from V and 5 bases from J, with 7 bases between. The CDR3 runs to 13 residues. CDR3 loop: CASSEFRGDTQYF. The CDR3 region has the DNA TGTGCCAGCAGTGAATTCAGGGGAGATACGCAGTATTTT.